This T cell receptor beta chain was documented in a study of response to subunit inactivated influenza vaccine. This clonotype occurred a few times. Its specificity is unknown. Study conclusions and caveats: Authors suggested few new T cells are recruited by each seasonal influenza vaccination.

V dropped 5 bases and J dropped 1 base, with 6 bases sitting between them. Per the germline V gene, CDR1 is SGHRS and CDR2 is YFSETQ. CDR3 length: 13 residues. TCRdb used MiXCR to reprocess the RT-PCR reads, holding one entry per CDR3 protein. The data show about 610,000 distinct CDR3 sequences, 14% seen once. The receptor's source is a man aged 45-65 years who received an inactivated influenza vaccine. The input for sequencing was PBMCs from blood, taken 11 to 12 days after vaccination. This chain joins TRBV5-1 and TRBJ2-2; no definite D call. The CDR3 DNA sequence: TGCGCCAGCAGGGCCGAGAACACCGGGGAGCTGTTTTTT. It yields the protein CASRAENTGELFF.